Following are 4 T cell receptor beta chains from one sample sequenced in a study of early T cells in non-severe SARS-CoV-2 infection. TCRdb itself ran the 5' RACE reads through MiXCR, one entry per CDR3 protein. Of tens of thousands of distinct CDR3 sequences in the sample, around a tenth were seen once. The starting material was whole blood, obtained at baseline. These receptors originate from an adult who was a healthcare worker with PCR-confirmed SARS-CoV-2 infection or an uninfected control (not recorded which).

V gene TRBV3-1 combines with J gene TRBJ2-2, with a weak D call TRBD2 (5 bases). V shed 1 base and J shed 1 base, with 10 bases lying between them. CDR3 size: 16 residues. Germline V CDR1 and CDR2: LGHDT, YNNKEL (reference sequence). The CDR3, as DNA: TGTGCCAGCAGCCAAGTCCGGGGATTGAACACCGGGGAGCTGTTTTTT. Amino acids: CASSQVRGLNTGELFF.

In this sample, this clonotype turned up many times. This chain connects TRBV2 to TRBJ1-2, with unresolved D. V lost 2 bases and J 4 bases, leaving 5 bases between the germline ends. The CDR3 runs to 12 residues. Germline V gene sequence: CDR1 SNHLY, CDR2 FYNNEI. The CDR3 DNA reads TGTGCCAGCAGTGAACCGATCTATGGCTACACCTTC. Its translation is CASSEPIYGYTF.

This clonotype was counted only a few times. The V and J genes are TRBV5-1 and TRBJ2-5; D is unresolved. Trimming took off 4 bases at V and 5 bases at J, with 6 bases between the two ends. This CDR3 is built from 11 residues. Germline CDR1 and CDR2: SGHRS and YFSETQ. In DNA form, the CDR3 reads TGCGCCAGCAGCGCGGTCGAGACCCAGTACTTC. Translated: CASSAVETQYF.

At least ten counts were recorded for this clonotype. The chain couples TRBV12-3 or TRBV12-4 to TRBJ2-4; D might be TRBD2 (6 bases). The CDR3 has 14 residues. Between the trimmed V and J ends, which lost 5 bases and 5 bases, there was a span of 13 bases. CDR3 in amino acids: CASSATSGENIQYF. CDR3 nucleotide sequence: TGTGCCAGCAGTGCGACTAGTGGGGAAAACATTCAGTACTTC.